These 4 T cell receptor beta chains came from one sample sequenced in a study of response to subunit inactivated influenza vaccine. TCRdb reanalysed the RT-PCR reads using MiXCR and keeps one entry per CDR3 protein. In the table there are about 240,000 distinct CDR3 sequences, about 12% of which are singletons. The source was non-naive T cells sorted from PBMCs, collected 14 to 15 days before vaccination. The receptor set was obtained from a man in his forties or fifties who received an inactivated influenza vaccine.

This clonotype was detected a few times. This rearrangement joins TRBV4-3 to TRBJ2-1; a weak D match, TRBD2 (6 bases). In germline, CDR1 is LGHNA, CDR2 YSLEER. The CDR3 totals 16 residues. Deletions cut 0 bases from V and 10 bases from J, with 19 bases between. The CDR3 region is CASSQDLFSVGGEQFF. The CDR3 DNA reads as TGCGCCAGCAGCCAAGATCTTTTTAGCGTCGGAGGGGAGCAGTTCTTC.

The chain uses TRBV4-1 and TRBJ2-4; D remains unclear. From germline, CDR1 is MGHRA and CDR2 YSYEKL. CDR3 length: 19 residues. The germline V and J ends were trimmed by 1 base and 0 bases, with 19 bases remaining between them. The CDR3, as DNA: TGCGCCAGCAGCCAAGGAATTACGGCCGGGCCTCTAGCCAAAAACATTCAGTACTTC. Its translation: CASSQGITAGPLAKNIQYF.

This chain joins TRBV24-1 and TRBJ2-3; D perhaps matches TRBD1 (5 bases). The germline gives CDR1 KGHDR, CDR2 SFDVKD. Trimming removed 1 base from V and 2 bases from J, with 9 bases in between. The CDR3 length is 15 residues. In nucleotides, the CDR3 is TGTGCCACCAGTGATTTCAGCAGGGACACAGATACGCAGTATTTT. Translated: CATSDFSRDTDTQYF.

This clonotype came up a few times. The rearrangement links TRBV28 to TRBJ2-5, with D maybe TRBD1 (6 bases). The V end lost 4 bases, the J end lost 3 bases, and 12 bases lay between the germline ends. CDR3 length: 14 residues. Germline CDR1 is MDHEN and CDR2 is SYDVKM. The CDR3 here is CASSSGQSKETQYF. The CDR3 bases are TGTGCCAGCAGTTCCGGACAGTCAAAAGAGACCCAGTACTTC.